The subject of this entry is one T cell receptor beta chain. This sample is drawn from a study of blood T cell repertoires in COVID-19. The data were produced by immunoSEQ multiplex PCR, yet TCRdb's version contains in-frame clones alone and is incomplete. Of some 270,000 clones detected, under 90% appear once; the ten largest clones hold about 2%. Those enrolled, adults aged roughly 18 to 95 years, came from some 23 US areas. Assignment of participants to cohorts was predicated upon participant-reported clinical history. Recovered participants had two consecutive negative NP/OP PCR tests, healthcare professional clearance, or symptom resolution. V shed 7 bases, J shed 4 bases, and the junction held 13 bases outside the gene matches. This CDR3 has 16 amino acids. The germline V gene encodes CDR1 MDHEN and CDR2 SYDVKM.

This sequence was found in a woman aged 55-75 years who had recovered from COVID-19. The sample was PBMCs or T cells enriched from blood (not recorded which). The chain joins TRBV28 to TRBJ2-1; 7 nucleotides agree with TRBD2. CDR3 in amino acids: CASTQPRDYPYNEQFF. For the CDR3, the DNA is TGTGCCAGCACCCAACCACGGGACTACCCATACAATGAGCAGTTCTTC.